A single sample gave rise to the 15 T cell receptor beta chains below, sequenced in a study of T cells after yellow fever vaccination. TCRdb reprocessed the 5' RACE reads with MiXCR, giving one entry per CDR3 protein. The sample holds some 350,000 distinct CDR3 sequences, around 6.5% seen once. Sequencing was performed on PBMCs, taken 5 days after the yellow fever booster vaccination. The origin of the receptors is a man in his thirties or forties who received the YFV17D yellow fever vaccine.

CDR3 amino acids: CASSRGDSPTDTQYF. The CDR3 bases are TGTGCCAGCTCTAGGGGGGACAGCCCCACAGATACGCAGTATTTT. This rearrangement joins TRBV12-3 or TRBV12-4 to TRBJ2-3; maybe TRBD1 (7 bases). This CDR3 contains 15 residues. V was pared by 8 bases and J by 2 bases, with 17 bases between.

This clonotype showed up just a few times. V and J are TRBV6-5 and TRBJ2-7; no definite D call. Trimming pared 0 bases from V and 1 base from J, leaving 7 bases between. The CDR3 runs to 14 residues. CDR1 and CDR2 (germline): MNHEY, SVGAGI. The CDR3 nucleotides are TGTGCCAGCAGTTACTCGAGACAATCCTACGAGCAGTACTTC. Translating gives CASSYSRQSYEQYF.

The chain couples TRBV6-5 to TRBJ2-7; 10 bases are shared with TRBD1. Per germline, CDR1 MNHEY and CDR2 SVGAGI. Trimming took 0 bases from V and 0 from J; bases not matched to a gene: 2. This CDR3 contains 16 residues. DNA of the CDR3: TGTGCCAGCAGTTACTCGCGGACAGGGGGCTCCTACGAGCAGTACTTC. Translating it yields CASSYSRTGGSYEQYF.

In its sample, this clonotype was seen a few times. The chain links TRBV29-1 to TRBJ2-1; no reliable D call. The CDR3 runs 13 residues. Between the trimmed V and J ends, which lost 2 bases and 5 bases, there was a span of 10 bases. Germline-derived CDR1 and CDR2 are SQVTM and ANQGSEA. CDR3 DNA: TGCAGCGTTGAAACCTCGCTGAACAATGAGCAGTTCTTC. Protein sequence: CSVETSLNNEQFF.

This chain joins TRBV18 and TRBJ2-7, with 10 bases matching TRBD1. The V gene's germline CDR1 is KGHSH and CDR2 LQKENI. V was clipped by 6 bases and J by 2 bases; unmatched bases: 7. The CDR3 is 15 residues long. Here the CDR3 DNA reads TGTGCCAGCTCCCTGGACAGGGGGAGTACCTACGAGCAGTACTTC. Translating gives CASSLDRGSTYEQYF.

This clonotype has ten or more counts. The J gene is TRBJ2-5, the V gene TRBV6-5, with D tentatively TRBD1 (6 bases). The CDR3 length is 14 residues. The germline gives CDR1 MNHEY, CDR2 SVGAGI. V gave up 2 bases and J gave up 4 bases, with 11 bases separating them. CDR3 sequence (DNA): TGTGCCAGCAGTTACGCAGGGGAGCCAGAGACCCAGTACTTC. Its protein product is CASSYAGEPETQYF.

On this clonotype itself: One base away lies a much larger clone, so this may be a sequencing read error. The conserved phenylalanine or tryptophan is not found at the CDR3 terminus, so this likely reflects a read error. This sequence joins TRBV20-1 and TRBJ2-4; D could derive from TRBD1 or TRBD2 (5 bases each). Germline V gene lookup returns CDR1 DFQATT and CDR2 SNEGSKA (reference sequence). The length of the CDR3 is 13 residues. Trimming removed 4 bases at V and 1 base at J, with 8 bases between. CDR3 in DNA: TGCAGTGCTACGTGGGGGGCCAAAAACATTCAGTACCTC. Its protein product is CSATWGAKNIQYL.

This clonotype turned up a few times. V and J are TRBV19 and TRBJ1-1; D gene ambiguous. V was pared by 5 bases and J by 8 bases, with 15 bases between. CDR1 and CDR2 (germline): LNHDA, SQIVND (reference sequence). The length of the CDR3 is 13 residues. The CDR3 spells CASSVLVRREAFF. DNA for the CDR3: TGTGCCAGTAGTGTCCTGGTGAGGCGGGAAGCTTTCTTT.

This clonotype was picked up a small number of times. The V gene is TRBV7-9, the J gene TRBJ1-5; a possible D gene is TRBD1 (6 bases). Germline V CDR1 and CDR2: SEHNR, FQNEAQ (reference sequence). Trimming shortened V by 1 base and J by 3 bases, and 10 bases separated the two germline ends. This CDR3 contains 15 residues. The CDR3 is CASSLEGGVNQPQHF. The CDR3, as DNA: TGTGCCAGCAGCTTAGAGGGGGGGGTCAATCAGCCCCAGCATTTT.

This clonotype was seen a few times. This chain connects TRBV5-6 to TRBJ2-7, with D possibly matching TRBD1 (6 bases). Per germline, CDR1 SGHDT and CDR2 YYEEEE. V gave up 0 bases and J gave up 3 bases, with 13 bases separating them. CDR3 size: 15 residues. Here the CDR3 reads CASSLAGHLSYEQYF. CDR3 nucleotides: TGTGCCAGCAGCTTGGCGGGACATTTAAGCTACGAGCAGTACTTC.

The chain couples TRBV5-1 to TRBJ1-2, with D unclear. There are 12 residues in the CDR3. Germline lookup yields CDR1 SGHRS and CDR2 YFSETQ. V was pared by 4 bases and J by 8 bases, with 12 bases between. In DNA, the CDR3 is TGCGCCAGCAGCACCGAGAGCGTGGGCTACACCTTC. Translation gives CASSTESVGYTF.

The table lists this clonotype with a few counts. The J gene is TRBJ2-3, the V gene TRBV5-1; tentatively, D is TRBD2 (7 bases). This CDR3 is 16 amino acids long. The V gene lost 1 base and the J gene lost 4 bases, with 16 bases spanning the gap. Germline V gene lookup returns CDR1 SGHRS and CDR2 YFSETQ. The CDR3 DNA reads as TGCGCCAGCAGCTTGAGCGGGACACCAGGAGCAGATACGCAGTATTTT. Translation gives CASSLSGTPGADTQYF.

This clonotype was seen a handful of times. The V and J genes are TRBV9 and TRBJ2-7; possibly TRBD2 for D (6 bases). The germline V and J ends were trimmed by 0 bases and 2 bases, with 15 bases remaining between them. This CDR3 region has 16 residues. Germline values: CDR1 SGDLS, CDR2 YYNGEE. CDR3: CASSVGGSGVPYEQYF. CDR3 DNA sequence: TGTGCCAGCAGCGTAGGGGGTAGCGGAGTGCCCTACGAGCAGTACTTC.

The table lists this clonotype with a few counts. V is TRBV28 and J is TRBJ1-5; D not resolved. The germline V gene encodes CDR1 MDHEN and CDR2 SYDVKM. Trimming stripped 10 bases from V and 4 bases from J, with 14 bases between. CDR3 size: 13 residues. For the CDR3, the DNA is TGTGCCACCCAAGGTCCAAGTAATCAGCCCCAGCATTTT. This codes for CATQGPSNQPQHF. Using reference TRBV28 and TRBJ1-5 for the parts outside the CDR3, the full variable domain is DVKVTQSSRYLVKRTGEKVFLECVQDMDHENMFWYRQDPGLGLRLIYFSYDVKMKEKGDIPEGYSVSREKKERFSLILESASTNQTSMYLCATQGPSNQPQHFGDGTRLSIL.

This clonotype was seen repeatedly, ten times or more. The chain carries TRBV6-5 and TRBJ1-6; D may be TRBD1 (5 bases). The CDR3 runs 15 residues. The germline V gene has CDR1 MNHEY and CDR2 SVGAGI. V was pared by 2 bases and J by 9 bases, with 14 bases between. This CDR3 reads CASSYMVGEGSPLHF. CDR3 in DNA: TGTGCCAGCAGTTACATGGTGGGGGAGGGTTCACCCCTCCACTTT.